The 19 T cell receptor beta chains presented below share a single source sample, sequenced in a study of CD8+ T cells in alopecia areata listed by TCRdb under 2018. Library creation used the immunoSEQ multiplex PCR assay. To provide template for TCR sequencing, every sample had RNA extracted and reverse transcribed into cDNA. TCRdb holds this immuneACCESS table with in-frame rearrangements only. Some clones are missing; in checked studies, unresolved V genes explain under half, and the rest has no known cause. The sample data list fewer than 200,000 clones, and 50% to 60% of these were observed just once. The leading ten clones occupy roughly 14% of the sample. The time point label on this specimen signifies: baseline before oral tofacitinib. This sample comprised CD4+ T cells sorted from blood, obtained at week 0. These receptors all stem from a human donor with alopecia areata.

This clone was seen only a few times. The chain couples TRBV2 to TRBJ1-1; D might be TRBD1 (6 bases). Trimming took off 6 bases at V and 0 bases at J, with 14 bases between the two ends. The CDR3 has 15 residues. Germline assignment: CDR1 SNHLY and CDR2 FYNNEI. The CDR3: CASSPGRGMNTEAFF. In nucleotides, the CDR3 is TGTGCCAGCAGCCCAGGGAGGGGGATGAACACTGAAGCTTTCTTT.

The sample holds a few counts of this clone. The V and J genes are TRBV9 and TRBJ2-4, with TRBD1 matching 7 bases. The CDR3 totals 15 residues. Germline V gives CDR1 SGDLS, CDR2 YYNGEE. The V and J ends lost 3 bases and 4 bases, in that order; junction bases with no gene match: 7. The CDR3 loop is CASSGTGTVKNIQYF. The CDR3 coding sequence is TGTGCCAGCAGCGGGACCGGGACAGTGAAAAACATTCAGTACTTC.

The V call is TRBV11-2, the J call TRBJ1-1; TRBD1 aligns across 7 bases. The germline V gene encodes CDR1 SGHAT and CDR2 FQNNGV. V shed 4 bases and J 1 base; nucleotides not matched to a gene: 6. This CDR3 region has 15 residues. CDR3 nucleotide sequence: TGTGCCAGCAGCTCAAGACAGGGTACGAACACTGAAGCTTTCTTT. Its protein is CASSSRQGTNTEAFF.

The chain couples TRBV30 to TRBJ2-7; D remains ambiguous. V was pared by 4 bases and J by 1 base, with 5 bases between. The germline CDR1 and CDR2 sequences are GTSNPN and SVGIG (reference sequence). The CDR3 has 11 residues. This CDR3 reads CAWNRSYEQYF. In DNA form, the CDR3 reads TGTGCCTGGAATCGATCCTACGAGCAGTACTTC.

This rearrangement joins TRBV5-6 to TRBJ2-2, with 9 bases matching TRBD1. The CDR3 sequence is 14 residues long. After removal of 6 bases from V and 5 bases from J, the junction contained 5 bases not matched to a gene. Germline assignment: CDR1 SGHDT and CDR2 YYEEEE. CDR3 sequence reads: CASKPGQGTGELFF. Written as DNA, the CDR3 is TGTGCCAGCAAACCGGGACAGGGTACCGGGGAGCTGTTTTTT.

V and J are TRBV30 and TRBJ1-6; D is perhaps TRBD1 (5 bases). CDR1 GTSNPN and CDR2 SVGIG come from the germline V gene (reference sequence). Trimming cost V 3 bases and J 6 bases, with 12 bases left between them. This CDR3 is 14 amino acids long. The CDR3 region is CAWRSPGSNSPLHF. CDR3 nucleotides: TGTGCCTGGAGATCCCCAGGGAGTAATTCACCCCTCCACTTT.

The gene calls are TRBV30 and TRBJ2-3; TRBD2 matches 9 bases. This CDR3 region has 17 residues. In germline, CDR1 is GTSNPN, CDR2 SVGIG (reference sequence). V gave up 3 bases and J gave up 11 bases; unmatched junction bases: 21. The CDR3 DNA follows: TGTGCCTGGAGGACAAATCCGATAGCGGGGGAGCTAGGGGAGCAGTATTTT. Translated: CAWRTNPIAGELGEQYF.

The chain's CDR3 is CASREGGSGQYF. The CDR3 DNA follows: TGTGCCAGCAGGGAGGGGGGTTCGGGGCAGTACTTC. The chain combines TRBV28 with TRBJ2-7, with D tentatively TRBD1 or TRBD2 (6 bases each). Deletions cut 6 bases from V and 9 bases from J, with 15 bases between. In germline, CDR1 is MDHEN, CDR2 SYDVKM. The CDR3 sequence is 12 residues long.

The J gene is TRBJ2-6, the V gene TRBV27, with D maybe TRBD1 (6 bases). V lost 6 bases, J lost 4 bases, and 13 bases lay in between. CDR3 length: 15 residues. Germline CDR1 and CDR2: MNHEY and SMNVEV (reference sequence). Here the CDR3 DNA reads TGTGCCAGCAGACCCCAGGGGAGCGGGGCCAACGTCCTGACTTTC. Translating it yields CASRPQGSGANVLTF.

This clone has more than one count but fewer than ten. CDR3 in DNA: TGTGCCAGCACCTACGGCTCCTACGAGCAGTACTTC. This gives the protein CASTYGSYEQYF. V and J are TRBV6-5 and TRBJ2-7, with D unclear. CDR3 length equals 12 residues. The germline CDR1 and CDR2 sequences are MNHEY and SVGAGI. Deletions cut 7 bases from V and 0 bases from J, with 7 bases between.

The chain is built from TRBV27 and TRBJ1-5; D not resolved. The V end was cut by 1 base, the J end by 4 bases, with 5 bases between. CDR3 length: 13 residues. Germline V gene data show CDR1 as MNHEY and CDR2 as SMNVEV (reference sequence). The CDR3 sequence: CASSLYVNQPQHF. CDR3 nucleotides: TGTGCCAGCAGTTTATACGTAAATCAGCCCCAGCATTTT.

This chain joins TRBV10-3 and TRBJ1-6, with D perhaps TRBD1 (6 bases). V lost 6 bases and J 9 bases, leaving 15 bases between the germline ends. Germline CDR1 and CDR2: ENHRY and SYGVKD. The CDR3 totals 14 residues. CDR3 nucleotide sequence: TGTGCCATCAGCTCAGGGGTTGTTAGTTCACCCCTCCACTTT. Protein product: CAISSGVVSSPLHF.

This clone showed up just once. V usage is TRBV2 and J usage is TRBJ2-7, with TRBD2 as a possible D gene (6 bases). CDR1 is SNHLY, CDR2 FYNNEI, per germline. Trimming pared 3 bases from V and 12 bases from J, leaving 9 bases between. This CDR3 has 10 amino acids. In nucleotides, the CDR3 is TGTGCCAGCAGTGATGGCGGGGCGTACTTC. It is translated as CASSDGGAYF. Supplemented by reference TRBV2 and TRBJ2-7, the full variable domain reads EPEVTQTPSHQVTQMGQEVILRCVPISNHLYFYWYRQILGQKVEFLVSFYNNEISEKSEIFDDQFSVERPDGSNFTLKIRSTKLEDSAMYFCASSDGGAYFGPGTRLTVT.

The rearrangement links TRBV29-1 to TRBJ2-3, with D tentatively TRBD2 (5 bases). Looked up from germline, CDR1 is SQVTM and CDR2 is ANQGSEA. The CDR3 has 11 residues. Trimming shortened V by 7 bases and J by 6 bases, and 11 bases separated the two germline ends. The DNA for the CDR3 is TGCAGCGCCGGGGTGGGGGATACGCAGTATTTT. Amino acid sequence: CSAGVGDTQYF.

J is TRBJ2-7 and V is TRBV5-1; 10 bases match TRBD1. The ends lost 3 bases at V and 6 bases at J; junction bases unmatched: 0. The CDR3 is made up of 12 amino acids. Germline CDR1 reads SGHRS; CDR2 reads YFSETQ. DNA for the CDR3: TGCGCCAGCAGCTGGGACAGGGGCGAGCAGTACTTC. Translation: CASSWDRGEQYF.

CDR3 coding DNA: TGTGCCATCAGTCAGACAGGGAGTGATGGCTACACCTTC. Encoded protein: CAISQTGSDGYTF. The chain couples TRBV10-3 to TRBJ1-2; TRBD1 agrees at 7 bases. Looked up from germline, CDR1 is ENHRY and CDR2 is SYGVKD. CDR3 length: 13 amino acids. V was pared by 5 bases and J by 6 bases, with 6 bases of the junction left unmatched.

The V call is TRBV29-1, the J call TRBJ1-2, with 7 bases matching TRBD1. Germline V lookup: CDR1 SQVTM, CDR2 ANQGSEA. The CDR3 is 15 residues long. Trimming at V came to 6 bases and at J to 2 bases, leaving 12 bases not matched to a gene. The CDR3 DNA follows: TGCAGCGTGGCCTCCTACAGGGGCCAGAACTATGGCTACACCTTC. This encodes CSVASYRGQNYGYTF.

This chain joins TRBV6-1 and TRBJ2-1; D remains ambiguous. The CDR3 totals 15 residues. V lost 4 bases and J lost 1, with 11 bases in between. Germline V gene sequence: CDR1 MNHNS, CDR2 SASEGT. The CDR3, as DNA: TGTGCCAGCAGTGGGTTATATGTTTCCTACAATGAGCAGTTCTTC. Its translation: CASSGLYVSYNEQFF.

This clone has only one observation. This chain connects TRBV4-1 to TRBJ1-4; possible D gene TRBD1, 5 bases. This CDR3 has 13 residues. Germline V lookup: CDR1 MGHRA, CDR2 YSYEKL. V was clipped by 5 bases and J by 4 bases, with 8 bases between them. The CDR3 sequence: CASSGAVNEKLFF. In DNA form, the CDR3 reads TGCGCCAGCAGCGGGGCCGTTAATGAAAAACTGTTTTTT.